The entry that follows covers one T cell receptor (beta chain) sequence. This record comes from a study of ipilimumab plus nivolumab after autologous stem cell transplantation. Study as a whole: Median doses per patient: 4 or 5 ipilimumab, 7 or 8 nivolumab.

Checkpoint therapy with ipilimumab 1 mg/kg began 14 to 28 days after transplant. This table comes from immunoSEQ multiplex PCR, and its TCRdb copy is limited to in-frame clones, with some not included. The table includes tens of thousands of clones, over 80% detected once. The germline V gene encodes CDR1 MNHEY and CDR2 SMNVEV (reference sequence). The CDR3 loop spans 17 amino acids. Trimming took off 5 bases at V and 4 bases at J, with 23 bases between the two ends. The chain joins TRBV27 to TRBJ1-1; maybe TRBD1 (5 bases). The source is a male donor with diffuse large B-cell lymphoma. The input for sequencing was PBMCs, taken in a trial of ipilimumab plus nivolumab as post-transplant consolidation. The CDR3: CASSPYRNTLKGTEAFF. The CDR3 DNA follows: TGTGCCAGCAGTCCCTACAGGAATACATTGAAGGGCACTGAAGCTTTCTTT.